This T cell receptor (beta chain) stems from a study of early T cells in non-severe SARS-CoV-2 infection (dated by TCRdb to the early 2020s). At the level of the whole study: Because TCR sequencing was done on bulk RNA from unsorted whole blood, the alpha and beta chains could not be paired. Overall study outcomes, separate from this receptor: VDJdb matching was skewed toward anti-spike CD8 responses and likely underestimated virus-specific expansions by missing private and CD4 specificities.

To prepare the library, 5' RACE was applied. The instrument given in TCRdb is NextSeq 500. Unique molecular identifiers were attached to individual cDNA molecules in the TCR library protocol so that sequencing error and PCR bias could be corrected. TCR alpha and beta chains were both sequenced, and the abundances of alpha and beta sequences in each sample were closely correlated with each other. The source study handled its data this way. V gene, J gene and CDR3 annotation of TCR sequences was performed with Decombinator V4. Expanded TCRs were defined as changing significantly between any two time points under a Poisson model with p below 0.0001. TCR abundances were normalised to the total number of TCRs sequenced per sample and expressed as counts per million. A search of VDJdb, accessed on 1 November 2021, was run for TCRs annotated to CMV, EBV and SARS-CoV-2, with TCRs annotated for multiple antigens excluded. TCRdb reanalyzed the raw reads on its own, using fastp at Q25 for trimming and MiXCR for clone calling, and kept in-frame beta chains. Under each unique CDR3 protein, matching rows form one entry showing the most common genes and DNA. The V and J calls were determined by TCRdb, not by the authors. This sample has about 28,000 distinct CDR3 sequences in its table, and about 4.9% of those were observed once. The ten largest clones add up to approximately 5% of the sample.

Set within a cohort of healthcare workers in London, UK, this nested case-control study involved weekly PCR testing of nasopharyngeal swabs along with blood sampling. Healthcare workers were recruited between 23 and 31 March 2020, during the week of the UK lockdown, and were followed weekly for up to roughly 16 weeks. This clonotype was seen repeatedly, ten times or more. The target of this receptor is not known. No quality values exist for individual bases; no much larger clone is one base distant. This sample comprised whole blood, obtained at baseline. This clonotype was obtained from an adult who was a healthcare worker with PCR-confirmed SARS-CoV-2 infection or an uninfected control (not recorded which).

The CDR3 reads as follows: CAWSVRSYNEQFF. The bases read TGTGCCTGGAGTGTGCGATCCTACAATGAGCAGTTCTTC. The V and J segments used are TRBV30 and TRBJ2-1; no D segment can be confidently identified. The germline V gene (reference sequence) provides CDR1 GTSNPN and CDR2 SVGIG. Deletion took 0 bases off V and 1 base off J, with a span of 4 bases between the germline ends. The CDR3 holds 13 amino acids from the cysteine to the phenylalanine. CDR3 DNA is the only sequence kept; it has 39 bases, read in frame from the first base.